This T cell receptor (beta chain) was retrieved from a study of metastatic and nonmetastatic thyroid tumors. As for the study in general: Peripheral blood and tumor or nodule samples from malignant and benign thyroid patients were compared.

Per the original methods: For papillary thyroid cancer, a distant-metastasis classifier was constructed from CDR3 differences observed across clinicopathological groups. TCRdb re-called the PCR reads via MiXCR. None of the V and J calls come from the authors' own analysis; TCRdb made them. The sample records roughly 15,000 clones, 30% to 35% being singletons. Thyroid surgery was preceded by no treatment in any patient. Study-wide results and limits: It was reported that TCR beta diversity was significantly higher in malignant thyroid tumors than benign nodules, in blood and tumor.

Concerning this clone: The antigen is unknown.

The sequenced material came from blood. The clonotype comes from a female donor with papillary thyroid cancer or a benign thyroid nodule (not recorded which). Some clones in this sample may be carry-over from other donors' samples.

CDR3 nucleotides: TGTGCCAGCAGCTACGGACAGGGCCCCTACGAGCAGTACTTC. Translation gives CASSYGQGPYEQYF. V gene TRBV7-3 combines with J gene TRBJ2-7; 8 bases are a match to TRBD1. This CDR3 has 14 residues. Per the germline V gene, CDR1 is SGHTA and CDR2 is FQGTGA. The ends lost 4 bases at V and 2 bases at J; junction bases unmatched: 4. Full variable domain (missing parts from reference TRBV7-3 and TRBJ2-7): GAGVSQTPSNKVTEKGKYVELRCDPISGHTALYWYRQSLGQGPEFLIYFQGTGAADDSGLPNDRFFAVRPEGSVSTLKIQRTERGDSAVYLCASSYGQGPYEQYFGPGTRLTVT.